This T cell receptor (beta chain) stems from a study of T cell changes during pregnancy in multiple sclerosis. V dropped 4 bases and J dropped 9; count of bases not matched to a gene: 14. CDR3 length: 15 residues. The germline CDR1 and CDR2 sequences are MDHEN and SYDVKM. The assay was immunoSEQ multiplex PCR, and TCRdb's table has in-frame clones only and misses some. This table holds 100,000 or so clones, 90% to 95% found once. The chain uses TRBV28 and TRBJ2-5; 7 bases align to TRBD1. The origin of this receptor is a female donor with multiple sclerosis, enrolled in a pregnancy study. The specimen was peripheral blood, collected before pregnancy. CDR3 region: CASSSVGDSLMAQYF. For the CDR3, the DNA is TGTGCCAGCAGTTCTGTAGGGGACAGCCTTATGGCCCAGTACTTC.